A selection of T cell receptor beta chains follows, all from one sample in a study of T cell responses to AZD1222 COVID-19 vaccine. The data were produced by immunoSEQ multiplex PCR, yet TCRdb's version contains in-frame clones alone and is incomplete. In the table there are about 57,000 clones, roughly 86% of which are singletons. The source was peripheral blood, collected on day 0 of AZD1222 vaccination. These receptors all come from an adult in good health. CDR3s include the opening cysteine and the closing phenylalanine or tryptophan. D genes are given only for firm matches. Size is omitted from some rows. Given values are once, few, many or a class for expanded clones.

NA	TRBV19	NA	TRBJ1-1	16	CASSIDGIRVDTEAFF	TGTGCCAGTAGTATTGACGGGATCAGGGTCGACACTGAAGCTTTCTTT
TRBD1	TRBV18	once	TRBJ1-1	14	CASSHSTDRGGAFF	TGTGCCAGCTCACACTCGACGGACAGGGGGGGAGCTTTCTTT
NA	TRBV4-3	NA	TRBJ2-1	14	CASSLEDSGNEQFF	TGCGCCAGCAGCCTAGAGGATTCAGGCAATGAGCAGTTCTTC
NA	TRBV3-1/TRBV3-2	NA	TRBJ1-5	16	CASSSSAGGSGQPQHF	TGTGCCAGCAGCTCAAGCGCGGGTGGGTCGGGTCAGCCCCAGCATTTT
TRBD1	TRBV30	NA	TRBJ1-6	14	CAWSDRAGNSPLHF	TGTGCCTGGAGCGACAGGGCCGGTAATTCACCCCTCCACTTT
TRBD2	TRBV5-1	few	TRBJ2-1	16	CASSMLAGGFYNEQFF	TGCGCCAGCAGCATGCTAGCGGGAGGGTTCTACAATGAGCAGTTCTTC
NA	TRBV9	NA	TRBJ1-2	13	CASSGGPTYGYTF	TGTGCCAGCAGCGGGGGACCCACCTATGGCTACACCTTC
NA	TRBV5-4	NA	TRBJ2-7	15	CASRAGTDRSYEQYF	TGTGCCAGCAGGGCTGGGACTGACCGTTCCTACGAGCAGTACTTC
NA	TRBV7-3	NA	TRBJ2-3	14	CASSLSFLSDTQYF	TGTGCCAGCAGCTTATCTTTCCTCTCAGATACGCAGTATTTT
NA	TRBV5-4	NA	TRBJ2-7	14	CASGAGGNSYEQYF	TGTGCCAGTGGGGCCGGAGGGAACTCCTACGAGCAGTACTTC
NA	TRBV30	NA	TRBJ2-7	16	CAWSADTWGSYYEQYF	TGTGCCTGGAGCGCCGACACCTGGGGCAGTTATTACGAGCAGTACTTC
NA	TRBV6-5	NA	TRBJ1-6	16	CASSYSTLGSVSPLHF	TGTGCCAGCAGTTACTCGACTCTGGGATCGGTTTCACCCCTCCACTTT
NA	TRBV7-6	NA	TRBJ1-5	16	CATGIEAGDSNQPQHF	TGTGCCACCGGAATAGAAGCAGGGGATAGCAATCAGCCCCAGCATTTT
NA	TRBV7-8	NA	TRBJ2-7	14	CASSYPAGSYEQYF	TGTGCCAGCAGCTATCCCGCGGGATCCTACGAGCAGTACTTC
NA	TRBV6-1	NA	TRBJ2-7	11	CASSELGEQYF	TGTGCCAGCAGTGAGCTGGGCGAGCAGTACTTC
TRBD1	TRBV28	NA	TRBJ1-2	14	CASSLGTGRYGYTF	TGTGCCAGCAGTTTGGGGACAGGGCGCTATGGCTACACCTTC
NA	TRBV18	NA	TRBJ1-3	17	CASSPPGTQALGNTIYF	TGTGCCAGCTCACCGCCCGGGACTCAGGCCCTTGGAAACACCATATATTTT
NA	TRBV27	NA	TRBJ2-1	14	CASSSVFSLDEQFF	TGTGCCAGCAGTTCGGTCTTCAGCTTGGATGAGCAGTTCTTC
NA	TRBV6-4	NA	TRBJ2-2	16	CASRGRGDFNTGELFF	TGTGCCAGCAGAGGTAGAGGGGACTTCAACACCGGGGAGCTGTTTTTT
NA	TRBV7-3	NA	TRBJ2-3	15	CASSLMGQGPDTQYF	TGTGCCAGCAGCTTAATGGGGCAGGGTCCAGATACGCAGTATTTT
NA	TRBV28	NA	TRBJ1-4	12	CASSLYRTATFF	TGTGCCAGCAGTTTATACCGGACCGCCACTTTTTTT
NA	TRBV2	NA	TRBJ2-7	14	CASSARLGPYEQYF	TGTGCCAGCAGTGCCCGACTAGGACCTTACGAGCAGTACTTC
NA	TRBV5-6	NA	TRBJ1-2	15	CASSLGQNLNYGYTF	TGTGCCAGCAGCTTGGGTCAGAATCTTAACTATGGCTACACCTTC
NA	TRBV19	NA	TRBJ1-3	16	CASRGFRDYSGNTIYF	TGTGCCAGCCGCGGGTTTCGGGATTACTCTGGAAACACCATATATTTT
TRBD1	TRBV3-1/TRBV3-2	NA	TRBJ2-7	15	CASSQVGRGRYEQYF	TGTGCCAGCAGCCAAGTTGGTAGGGGGCGGTACGAGCAGTACTTC
TRBD1	TRBV19	NA	TRBJ2-1	15	CASSMHHRGVNEQFF	TGTGCCAGTAGTATGCACCACAGGGGTGTGAATGAGCAGTTCTTC
NA	TRBV7-2	NA	TRBJ1-1	13	CASSSQRNTEAFF	TGTGCCAGCAGCTCCCAGAGGAACACTGAAGCTTTCTTT
TRBD1	TRBV7-9	NA	TRBJ2-5	15	CASSLDTGGGETQYF	TGTGCCAGCAGCTTAGACACAGGGGGCGGTGAGACCCAGTACTTC
TRBD1	TRBV18	NA	TRBJ1-2	11	CASRGQDGYTF	TGTGCCAGCCGCGGACAGGATGGCTACACCTTC
TRBD2	TRBV24-1	NA	TRBJ2-5	16	CATSDRTSGSGETQYF	TGTGCCACCAGTGATCGGACTAGCGGGAGCGGAGAGACCCAGTACTTC
TRBD1	TRBV30	NA	TRBJ2-2	14	CACPGTANTGELFF	TGTGCCTGTCCCGGGACAGCGAACACCGGGGAGCTGTTTTTT
TRBD2	TRBV9	NA	TRBJ2-5	16	CASSPGTSGPQETQYF	TGTGCCAGCAGCCCTGGGACTAGCGGGCCCCAAGAGACCCAGTACTTC
NA	TRBV10-1	NA	TRBJ1-6	16	CARAPMRRGVNSPLHF	TGCGCCCGAGCTCCTATGCGCCGTGGGGTTAATTCACCCCTCCACTTT
TRBD2	TRBV15	medium-sized	TRBJ2-7	14	CATSLSGSGAEQYF	TGTGCCACCAGTTTAAGCGGGAGCGGGGCCGAGCAGTACTTC
TRBD2	TRBV15	NA	TRBJ2-3	19	CATSRETGRLAGVGDTQYF	TGTGCCACCAGCAGGGAGACAGGGAGACTAGCGGGAGTGGGAGATACGCAGTATTTT
NA	TRBV6-1	NA	TRBJ1-2	14	CASSETRRSYGYTF	TGTGCCAGCAGTGAAACCCGGCGGTCTTATGGCTACACCTTC
NA	TRBV7-8	once	TRBJ2-2	14	CASSEYSNTGELFF	TGTGCCAGCAGCGAATACAGCAACACCGGGGAGCTGTTTTTT
TRBD1	TRBV10-3	NA	TRBJ2-3	22	CAISEPTDMTPQGATSTDTQYF	TGTGCCATCAGTGAGCCGACTGATATGACGCCCCAGGGGGCCACTAGCACAGATACGCAGTATTTT
NA	TRBV11-3	NA	TRBJ2-3	14	CASSQNRDTDTQYF	TGTGCCAGCAGCCAGAACAGGGACACAGATACGCAGTATTTT
TRBD1	TRBV28	NA	TRBJ2-7	14	CASKSGTGAHEQYF	TGTGCCAGCAAATCCGGGACAGGGGCCCACGAGCAGTACTTC
NA	TRBV24-1	NA	TRBJ1-5	17	CATSDVPRDTSNQPQHF	TGTGCCACCAGTGATGTCCCCCGGGACACCAGCAATCAGCCCCAGCATTTT
TRBD2	TRBV19	NA	TRBJ2-3	17	CASSITPGLADTDTQYF	TGTGCCAGTAGTATCACCCCGGGACTAGCGGACACAGATACGCAGTATTTT
NA	TRBV6-5	once	TRBJ1-3	14	CASRSWGGGNTIYF	TGTGCCAGCAGGTCCTGGGGGGGCGGAAACACCATATATTTT
TRBD2	TRBV7-7	NA	TRBJ2-1	13	CASSLVAGWEQFF	TGTGCTAGCAGCTTAGTAGCGGGCTGGGAGCAGTTCTTC
TRBD1	TRBV28	few	TRBJ1-2	15	CASRTGQGEVDGYTF	TGTGCCAGCAGGACTGGACAGGGCGAGGTCGATGGCTACACCTTC
NA	TRBV6-1	NA	TRBJ2-7	13	CASSEVDAYEQYF	TGTGCCAGCAGTGAAGTGGACGCCTACGAGCAGTACTTC
NA	TRBV18	NA	TRBJ2-7	13	CASSPRESYEQYF	TGTGCCAGCTCACCCAGGGAATCCTACGAGCAGTACTTC
NA	TRBV20-1	NA	TRBJ2-1	11	CSARDWAQQVF	TGCAGTGCTAGAGATTGGGCCCAACAGGTCTTC